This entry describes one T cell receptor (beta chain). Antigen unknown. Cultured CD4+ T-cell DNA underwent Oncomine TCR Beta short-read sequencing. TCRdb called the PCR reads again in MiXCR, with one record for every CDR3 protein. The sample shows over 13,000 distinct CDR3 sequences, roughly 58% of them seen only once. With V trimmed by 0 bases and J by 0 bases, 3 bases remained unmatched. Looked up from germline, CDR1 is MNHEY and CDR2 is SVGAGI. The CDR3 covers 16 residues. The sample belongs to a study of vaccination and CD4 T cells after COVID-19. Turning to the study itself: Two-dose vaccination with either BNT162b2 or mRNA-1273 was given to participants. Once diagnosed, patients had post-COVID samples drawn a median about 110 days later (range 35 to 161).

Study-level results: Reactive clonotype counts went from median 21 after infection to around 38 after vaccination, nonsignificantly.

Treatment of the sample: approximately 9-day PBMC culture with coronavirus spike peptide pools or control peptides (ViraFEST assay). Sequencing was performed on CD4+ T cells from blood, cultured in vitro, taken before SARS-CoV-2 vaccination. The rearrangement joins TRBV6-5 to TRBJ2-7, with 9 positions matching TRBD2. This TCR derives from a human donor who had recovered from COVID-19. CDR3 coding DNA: TGTGCCAGCAGTTACTCCCCTAGCGGGGCCTCCTACGAGCAGTACTTC. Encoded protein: CASSYSPSGASYEQYF.